This TCR beta chain came from a study of cytomegalovirus exposure and HLA in healthy donors. CDR1 and CDR2 (germline): SNHLY, FYNNEI. This CDR3 spans 14 amino acids. V was clipped by 5 bases and J by 5 bases, with 15 bases between them. A remark on this clone: Its antigen is as yet unknown.

The PCR contained 60 Vbeta and 13 Jbeta primers. Original processing notes: A later analysis tallied some 80 million unique TCR beta chains, some 12 million of them shared. Measured with immunoSEQ multiplex PCR; TCRdb has only the in-frame clones, and not every one. V and J calls and clone size are those listed in that table; D and trimming were worked out from the DNA. The sample spans 170,000 or so clones; the ten largest clones claim 2.1%. Study-wide results and limits: Confirmation in vitro established that three CMV-associated chains were specific for CMV antigens. Indistinguishability led to the exclusion of some V segments, TRBV6-2 and TRBV6-3 included.

The receptor's source is a man aged 30 to 45 in good health and CMV-seronegative. The sequenced sample consisted of PBMCs. J is TRBJ1-1 and V is TRBV2; D ambiguous. CDR3 region: CASSSGSLGTEAFF. The CDR3 region has the DNA TGTGCCAGCAGTAGCGGGTCCCTAGGTACTGAAGCTTTCTTT.